The subject of this entry is one T cell receptor beta chain. The CDR3 runs 13 residues. The germline V gene has CDR1 SQVTM and CDR2 ANQGSEA. Between the trimmed V and J ends, which lost 6 bases and 5 bases, there was a span of 14 bases. Original analysis: ImmunoSEQ supplied junction-only sequences lacking quality scores, so filtering was different. Using immunoSEQ multiplex PCR, the repertoire was profiled, and TCRdb retains in-frame clones only, with some absent. D and trimming come from the DNA, and the V and J calls and clone size come from that table. The table has around 1 million clones, about three quarters seen once. The sample is drawn from a study of shared clonotypes between healthy human individuals. As for the study in general: The study used three CD4 naive, three CD4 memory, two CD8 naive and one CD8 memory plate per donor.

CD4+ cells yielded CD45RA+ naive and CD45RA-negative memory subsets. The chain has TRBV29-1 and TRBJ2-4; D may correspond to TRBD1 or TRBD2 (5 bases each). The receptor was derived from a man between 18 and 29 years old in good health. Sequenced input: memory CD4+ T cells sorted from blood. The subset denotes: CD45RA-negative fraction. CDR3 sequence (DNA): TGCAGCGTGGTACATGGGACCCAAAACATTCAGTACTTC. Protein: CSVVHGTQNIQYF.